These 12 T cell receptor beta chains share one sample of origin, sequenced in a study of cytomegalovirus exposure and HLA in healthy donors. This PCR relied on a set of 60 Vbeta primers and 13 Jbeta primers. The table came from immunoSEQ multiplex PCR; TCRdb's copy has only in-frame clones and leaves some out. The sample lists approximately 140,000 clones, about 78% occurring once. The sequenced sample consisted of PBMCs. The receptor set was obtained from a human donor in good health.

The V gene is TRBV5-4, the J gene TRBJ1-2; D uncertain. Per germline, CDR1 SGHNT and CDR2 YYREEE (reference sequence). V shed 2 bases and J shed 1 base, with 6 bases lying between them. This CDR3 comprises 13 residues. The CDR3 DNA reads TGTGCCAGCAGCTTTGTCAGTAACTATGGCTACACCTTC. It codes for CASSFVSNYGYTF. Supplemented by reference TRBV5-4 and TRBJ1-2, the full variable domain reads ETGVTQSPTHLIKTRGQQVTLRCSSQSGHNTVSWYQQALGQGPQFIFQYYREEENGRGNFPPRFSGLQFPNYSSELNVNALELDDSALYLCASSFVSNYGYTFGSGTRLTVV.

The chain employs TRBV29-1 and TRBJ2-7; the match to TRBD2 covers 7 bases. Germline CDR1 SQVTM, CDR2 ANQGSEA. The J segment lost 4 bases and the V segment lost 4 bases, leaving 7 bases of the junction unmatched. The CDR3 runs to 13 residues. CDR3 DNA: TGCAGCGTTGCCCCTAGCGGTATATACGAGCAGTACTTC. Protein product: CSVAPSGIYEQYF.

The J gene is TRBJ1-3, the V gene TRBV9; 7 bases line up with TRBD1. Per the germline V gene, CDR1 is SGDLS and CDR2 is YYNGEE. The CDR3 runs 17 residues. The V segment lost 2 bases and the J segment 4 bases; nucleotides outside the gene matches: 12. CDR3 bases: TGTGCCAGCAGCGTGGGGAGACAGGGCCACTCCGGAAACACCATATATTTT. Translating it yields CASSVGRQGHSGNTIYF.

V gene TRBV7-9 combines with J gene TRBJ1-1; tentative D call: TRBD1 (5 bases). The CDR3 is 13 amino acids. Per the germline V gene, CDR1 is SEHNR and CDR2 is FQNEAQ (reference sequence). Trimming pared 5 bases from V and 11 bases from J, leaving 18 bases between. CDR3 in DNA: TGTGCCAGCAGCCTACAGGCGATGAAGTCGGCTTTCTTT. Protein sequence: CASSLQAMKSAFF.

CDR3 protein: CASRPAAGIYEQYF. In DNA form, the CDR3 reads TGTGCCAGTCGCCCCGCAGCGGGGATCTACGAGCAGTACTTC. The V and J genes are TRBV28 and TRBJ2-7; 7 bases agree with TRBD2. Germline V gene data show CDR1 as MDHEN and CDR2 as SYDVKM. There are 14 residues in the CDR3. V lost 9 bases and J lost 3; bases outside the gene matches: 11.

The J gene is TRBJ1-6, the V gene TRBV15; D is unclear. This CDR3 has 14 amino acids. CDR1 is LNHNV and CDR2 is YYDKDF in the germline V gene (reference sequence). Trimming took off 7 bases at V and 5 bases at J, with 12 bases between the two ends. The CDR3 nucleotides are TGTGCCACCACCTCGACATGGGATAATTCACCCCTCCACTTT. This gives the protein CATTSTWDNSPLHF.

The V call is TRBV4-3, the J call TRBJ2-1; TRBD2 agrees at 9 bases. The CDR3 has 16 amino acids. Germline trimming cut 0 bases from V and 2 bases from J; bases unmatched to any gene: 2. Germline CDR1 and CDR2: LGHNA and YSLEER. The chain's CDR3 is CASSQDAGGAYNEQFF. In DNA form, the CDR3 reads TGCGCCAGCAGCCAAGATGCGGGGGGGGCCTACAATGAGCAGTTCTTC.

This clone was seen a handful of times. The rearrangement joins TRBV7-3 to TRBJ2-1; maybe TRBD2 (7 bases). The V end lost 6 bases, the J end lost 5 bases, and 11 bases lay between the germline ends. The CDR3 contains 13 residues. Germline assignment: CDR1 SGHTA and CDR2 FQGTGA. The CDR3 region has the DNA TGTGCCAGCAGGGGGGGGGCTAACAATGAGCAGTTCTTC. Translated, it gives CASRGGANNEQFF.

The chain recombines TRBV6-5 with TRBJ1-2; 11 bases align to TRBD1. This CDR3 comprises 15 residues. Germline assignment: CDR1 MNHEY and CDR2 SVGAGI. J lost 8 bases, V lost 6 bases, and 11 bases had no gene match. As DNA, the CDR3 is TGTGCCAGCAGAGAATCGGGACAGGGGGGTAGGGGCTACACCTTC. Amino acids: CASRESGQGGRGYTF.

This clone was seen once. This sequence joins TRBV7-2 and TRBJ1-5; 8 bases are shared with TRBD1. This CDR3 contains 13 residues. The germline CDR1 and CDR2 sequences are SGHTA and FQGNSA. In nucleotides, the CDR3 is TGTGCTACCCAGGGGGCGGGGAATCAGCCCCAGCATTTT. Amino acids: CATQGAGNQPQHF.

This clone has more than one count but fewer than ten. The rearrangement links TRBV6-5 to TRBJ1-2; 7 bases are a match to TRBD1. The CDR3 consists of 13 residues. Germline assignment: CDR1 MNHEY and CDR2 SVGAGI. With V trimmed by 7 bases and J by 5 bases, 7 bases remained unmatched. The CDR3 spells CASNSGTAYGYTF. The CDR3 coding sequence is TGTGCCAGCAATTCCGGGACAGCTTATGGCTACACCTTC.

The V and J genes are TRBV7-8 and TRBJ2-1; 9 positions match TRBD1. The junction had 14 bases not matched to a gene; V was cut back by 5 bases and J by 15 bases. Germline loops: CDR1 SGHVS, CDR2 FQNEAQ. The CDR3 consists of 14 residues. The CDR3 DNA is TGTGCCAGCAGCCCAACCGACAGGGGGTTTTTTCGGTTCTTC. Amino acids: CASSPTDRGFFRFF.